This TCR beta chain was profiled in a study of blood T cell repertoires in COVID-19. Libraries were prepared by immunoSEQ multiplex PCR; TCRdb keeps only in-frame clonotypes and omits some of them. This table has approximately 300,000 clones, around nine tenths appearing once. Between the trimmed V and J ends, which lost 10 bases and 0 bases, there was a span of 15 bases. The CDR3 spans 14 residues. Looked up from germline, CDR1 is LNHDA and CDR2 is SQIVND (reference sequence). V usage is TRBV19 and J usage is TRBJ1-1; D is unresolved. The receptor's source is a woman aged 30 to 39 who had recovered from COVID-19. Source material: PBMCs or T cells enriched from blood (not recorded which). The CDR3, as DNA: TGTGCCACCACAAAGCGTGAGGTGAACACTGAAGCTTTCTTT. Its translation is CATTKREVNTEAFF.